This TCR beta chain was sequenced in a study of T cells in women clearing cervical HPV infection. A remark on this clone: The antigen is undetermined. The CDR3 is cut off 3 residues early in the read; its end comes from the germline J gene.

Genomic DNA, averaging around 1,200 ng per sample, yielded TCR beta CDR3 via immunoSEQ. Generated by immunoSEQ multiplex PCR, the TCRdb table keeps only in-frame clones and is missing some. The specimen's table records tens of thousands of clones. Study-wide results and limits: Each sample's T-cell count was unknown, possibly confounding richness. Cases carried less TRBV6-7 than controls: around 0.11% versus 0.15%. CIN3+ cases had significantly higher TCR repertoire richness than controls, but evenness did not differ.

The CDR3 has 16 amino acids. Germline CDR1 and CDR2: LNHDA and SQIVND (reference sequence). The V segment lost 4 bases and the J segment 4 bases; nucleotides outside the gene matches: 8. V and J are TRBV19 and TRBJ2-3; 10 nucleotides align to TRBD2. Sequencing was carried out using blood buffy coat. This clonotype was obtained from a woman between 18 and 70 years old with a cervical HPV16 infection that either progressed to CIN3+ or cleared (not recorded which). The CDR3 here is CASSNRPSGSSDTQYF. The sequenced CDR3 bases are TGTGCCAGTAGTAATCGGCCTAGCGGGAGTTCAGATACG. Full variable domain (rest looked up from reference TRBV19 and TRBJ2-3): DGGITQSPKYLFRKEGQNVTLSCEQNLNHDAMYWYRQDPGQGLRLIYYSQIVNDFQKGDIAEGYSVSREKKESFPLTVTSAQKNPTAFYLCASSNRPSGSSDTQYFGPGTRLTVL.